The entry below describes one T cell receptor (beta chain). Its antigen is still unknown. Base-call qualities are not available, and no considerably larger clone is one nucleotide away. Interpreted using the paper, the time point label stands for: week 23, last vaccination. Each vaccine dose was 300 ug of a 20-mer mutant IDH1 peptide in Montanide, given subcutaneously with topical imiquimod. All donors had newly diagnosed IDH1-mutant astrocytomas of WHO grade 3 or 4 that showed loss of nuclear ATRX. The samples were drawn from NOA16, a multicentre, single-arm, open-label phase I trial in Germany that tested a mutant IDH1 peptide vaccine in humans for the first time. Genomic DNA for TCRB sequencing was isolated from EDTA blood with the DNeasy Blood and Tissue Kit. The data derive from a study of a mutant IDH1 vaccine in newly diagnosed glioma listed by TCRdb under 2021. With regard to the full study: Patients received eight vaccinations in weeks 1, 3, 5, 7, 11, 15, 19 and 23, corresponding to visits V03 through V10. Vaccination started 4-6 weeks after radiotherapy alone, or was given together with temozolomide cycles in the groups whose treatment included chemotherapy. Of the roughly 31 treated patients, roughly 62% were male and approximately 38% were female, and the mean age was 40.4 years. Prior to enrollment, patients had been given standard therapy consisting of radiotherapy alone, temozolomide alone, or radiochemotherapy with temozolomide, with the combination given to most patients. Peripheral blood was collected at six visits: V03 (baseline), V05, V07, V10, V12 and V13. Longitudinal TCRB deep sequencing was performed for about two dozen treated patients wherever samples were available for exploratory analyses. What the study reported, not specific to this receptor: Changes in the top peripheral T cell clonotypes picked up by TCRB sequencing did not appear to be linked to pseudoprogression. According to the authors, sample limitations meant that analyses of patient blood samples could not be reproduced. Immune responses induced by the vaccine were seen in approximately 93% of patients across multiple MHC alleles. PBMC samples for TCRB deep sequencing were selected based on availability.

The method behind the library was the immunoSEQ multiplex PCR assay. The hsTCRB Kit was used according to the manufacturer's protocol to amplify rearranged TCR beta chain sequences. TCRB libraries were sequenced on an Illumina MiSeq. In the paper's pipeline: The kit vendor's proprietary platform handled demultiplexing, trimming and gene mapping. TCRdb took this table from immuneACCESS and kept in-frame rearrangements with V and J called. Such tables lack part of the clones; where checked against another copy, unresolved V genes explain under half of the gap, and the rest is unexplained. D and trimming come from the DNA, and the V and J calls and clone size come from that table. This sample has some 80,000 clones in its table, and approximately 85% of those were observed once. 0.75% to 0.95% of the sample lies in the top ten. The cysteine opens and the phenylalanine closes a CDR3 of 18 amino acids. The read is trimmed to its CDR3 DNA, 54 bases read in frame from base 1. Cut back by 3 bases and 0 bases, the V and J ends lie 18 bases apart. Based on the germline V gene, the CDR1 and CDR2 sequences are SGDLS and YYNGEE.

This TCR was sampled from a woman aged 50 to 60 with glioma. The V and J genes are TRBV9 and TRBJ2-2; a tentative D call is TRBD2 (5 bases match). Material: PBMCs, obtained from a glioma patient whose treatment included an IDH1 peptide vaccine. The nucleotides read TGTGCCAGCAGCGCCCCTGGACTTGAGCGCCCGAACACCGGGGAGCTGTTTTTT. It translates to CASSAPGLERPNTGELFF.